The subject of this entry is one TCR beta chain. As yet, its antigen is unknown. V gave up 6 bases and J gave up 2 bases; unmatched junction bases: 1. Germline V gene lookup returns CDR1 SGHAT and CDR2 FQNNGV. The CDR3 totals 13 residues. This sample was included in a study of CD8 T cells in ankylosing spondylitis. Notes on the study in general: The study identified a TCR beta motif of roughly eight highly homologous variants that appeared characteristic of ankylosing spondylitis blood.

One entry per CDR3 protein, called by TCRdb with MiXCR from the 5' RACE reads. The sample holds 270,000 or so distinct CDR3 sequences, approximately 20% seen once. The TCR comes from a male donor with ankylosing spondylitis or in good health (not recorded which). The material sequenced was blood, either unsorted or a sorted T cell fraction (not recorded which). V gene TRBV11-2 combines with J gene TRBJ2-1; 7 bases are a match to TRBD2. CDR3 loop: CASSGRAYNEQFF. For the CDR3, the DNA is TGTGCCAGCAGTGGGAGGGCCTACAATGAGCAGTTCTTC.